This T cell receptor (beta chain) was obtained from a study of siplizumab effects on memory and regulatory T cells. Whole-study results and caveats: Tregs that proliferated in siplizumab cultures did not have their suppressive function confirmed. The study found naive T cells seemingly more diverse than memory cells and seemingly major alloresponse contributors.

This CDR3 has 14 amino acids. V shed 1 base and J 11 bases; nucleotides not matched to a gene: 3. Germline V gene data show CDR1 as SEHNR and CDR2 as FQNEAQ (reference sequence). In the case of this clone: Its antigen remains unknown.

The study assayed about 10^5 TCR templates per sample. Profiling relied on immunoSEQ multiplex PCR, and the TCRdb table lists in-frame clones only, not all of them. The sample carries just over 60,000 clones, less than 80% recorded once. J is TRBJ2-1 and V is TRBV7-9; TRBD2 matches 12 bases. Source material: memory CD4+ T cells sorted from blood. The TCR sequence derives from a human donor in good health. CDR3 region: CASSLGLAGDKQFF. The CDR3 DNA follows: TGTGCCAGCAGCTTAGGACTAGCGGGGGACAAGCAGTTCTTC.